Presented here are 20 T cell receptor beta chains from one specimen sequenced in a study of cytomegalovirus exposure and HLA in healthy donors. Clones were read by immunoSEQ multiplex PCR, and TCRdb kept only the in-frame ones, dropping some. The sample yields more than 140,000 clones, roughly nine tenths seen once. The material sequenced was PBMCs. The receptors here all came from a woman aged 18 to 35 in good health and CMV-seropositive.

This chain uses TRBV10-3 with TRBJ2-7; 7 bases are a match to TRBD1. The CDR3 length is 13 residues. CDR1 and CDR2 (germline): ENHRY, SYGVKD. Losses at the gene ends were 3 bases for V and 6 bases for J; bases not matched to a gene: 5. The CDR3 reads CAISEPNRGEQYF. The CDR3 bases are TGTGCCATCAGTGAACCCAACAGGGGCGAGCAGTACTTC.

This clone was recorded a few times. The V and J genes are TRBV11-3 and TRBJ2-1; 8 bases match TRBD2. Germline lookup yields CDR1 SGHNT and CDR2 YENEEA. V lost 3 bases and J lost 6; bases outside the gene matches: 4. The CDR3 length is 14 residues. The chain's CDR3 is CASSFSGRPNEQFF. In DNA, the CDR3 is TGTGCCAGCAGCTTCAGCGGGAGACCCAATGAGCAGTTCTTC.

The genes are TRBV6-5 and TRBJ2-7; TRBD2 matches 7 bases. The CDR3 totals 13 residues. Germline CDR1 and CDR2: MNHEY and SVGAGI. Germline trimming cut 2 bases from V and 5 bases from J; bases unmatched to any gene: 3. CDR3 nucleotide sequence: TGTGCCAGCAGTTACCTCACTAGCGACGAGCAGTACTTC. Translation gives CASSYLTSDEQYF.

The V call is TRBV30, the J call TRBJ2-3; 7 nucleotides align to TRBD1. Germline lookup yields CDR1 GTSNPN and CDR2 SVGIG (reference sequence). The V gene end was trimmed by 3 bases and the J gene end by 8 bases; junction bases not matched to a gene: 14. CDR3 length equals 15 residues. This CDR3 is CAWRVTGALKGTQYF. The CDR3 region has the DNA TGTGCCTGGAGGGTCACAGGGGCTCTAAAGGGTACGCAGTATTTT. Complete variable domain (other parts from reference TRBV30 and TRBJ2-3): SQTIHQWPATLVQPVGSPLSLECTVEGTSNPNLYWYRQAAGRGLQLLFYSVGIGQISSEVPQNLSASRPQDRQFILSSKKLLLSDSGFYLCAWRVTGALKGTQYFGPGTRLTVL.

The chain carries TRBV4-1 and TRBJ2-7; D gene uncertain. From germline, CDR1 is MGHRA and CDR2 YSYEKL. The CDR3 runs to 14 residues. Between the trimmed V and J ends, which lost 5 bases and 0 bases, there was a span of 11 bases. This chain's CDR3 is CASSESHHSYEQYF. The CDR3 bases are TGCGCCAGCAGCGAAAGCCACCACTCCTACGAGCAGTACTTC.

The gene calls are TRBV25-1 and TRBJ2-7; 7 positions match TRBD1. The CDR3 contains 12 residues. Germline CDR1 MGHDK, CDR2 SYGVNS. V was clipped by 6 bases and J by 6 bases; unmatched bases: 5. Here the CDR3 reads CASRQGSREQYF. As DNA, the CDR3 is TGTGCCAGCAGACAGGGGTCGCGCGAGCAGTACTTC.

The gene calls are TRBV6-6 and TRBJ2-1; 10 bases fit TRBD1. The germline gives CDR1 MNHNY, CDR2 SVGAGI (reference sequence). The CDR3 runs 15 residues. Trimming at V came to 5 bases and at J to 5 bases, leaving 6 bases not matched to a gene. The CDR3 bases are TGTGCCAGCAGTAAGACCGGGACAGGGGACAATGAGCAGTTCTTC. Encoded protein: CASSKTGTGDNEQFF.

This clone appeared once. The chain employs TRBV13 and TRBJ1-3; D uncertain. CDR3 length equals 14 residues. The germline V and J ends were trimmed by 5 bases and 0 bases, with 8 bases remaining between them. Germline CDR1 PRHDT, CDR2 FYEKMQ (reference sequence). CDR3 residues: CASSGLSSGNTIYF. CDR3 sequence (DNA): TGTGCCAGCAGCGGACTGAGCTCTGGAAACACCATATATTTT.

The rearrangement uses TRBV7-6 and TRBJ2-1; 8 nucleotides align to TRBD2. The CDR3 totals 18 residues. V shed 0 bases and J 1 base; nucleotides not matched to a gene: 8. Germline lookup yields CDR1 SGHVS and CDR2 FNYEAQ. CDR3 residues: CASSLALLREESYNEQFF. The CDR3 nucleotides are TGTGCCAGCAGCTTAGCCCTCTTGCGGGAGGAATCCTACAATGAGCAGTTCTTC. The variable domain in full, with the rest retrieved from reference TRBV7-6 and TRBJ2-1, is GAGVSQSPRYKVTKRGQDVALRCDPISGHVSLYWYRQALGQGPEFLTYFNYEAQQDKSGLPNDRFSAERPEGSISTLTIQRTEQRDSAMYRCASSLALLREESYNEQFFGPGTRLTVL.

This clone was detected once. The chain recombines TRBV9 with TRBJ2-5; 9 bases are shared with TRBD2. Trimming cost V 4 bases and J 4 bases; bases outside gene matches: 8. The CDR3 runs 15 residues. Germline CDR1 reads SGDLS; CDR2 reads YYNGEE. CDR3 DNA sequence: TGTGCCAGCAGCTTCCCGACTAGCGGAAGAGAGACCCAGTACTTC. Translated, it gives CASSFPTSGRETQYF.

The chain recombines TRBV11-2 with TRBJ2-2; 7 bases align to TRBD2. The length of the CDR3 is 14 residues. The V segment lost 7 bases and the J segment 4 bases; nucleotides outside the gene matches: 6. The germline gives CDR1 SGHAT, CDR2 FQNNGV. The CDR3, as DNA: TGTGCCAGCATTTATGGGGGGGGCACCGGGGAGCTGTTTTTT. Translated, it gives CASIYGGGTGELFF.

The rearrangement uses TRBV6-1 and TRBJ2-1; no clear D gene. The CDR3 has 15 residues. The V end was cut by 1 base, the J end by 3 bases, with 10 bases between. Looked up from germline, CDR1 is MNHNS and CDR2 is SASEGT. DNA for the CDR3: TGTGCCAGCAGTGAAGAGATAACGGGCTACAATGAGCAGTTCTTC. Amino acids: CASSEEITGYNEQFF.

This chain links TRBV21-1 with TRBJ2-7; TRBD1, the table's D call, was not compared with the DNA. TRBV21-1 corresponds to a pseudogene. CDR3 length equals 14 residues. In DNA form, the CDR3 reads TGTGCCAGCTACCATCGGGACAGGGGCAACGAGCAGTACTTC. Amino acid sequence: CASYHRDRGNEQYF.

This chain connects TRBV11-3 to TRBJ1-4, with D perhaps TRBD1 (5 bases). The CDR3 length is 14 residues. Germline V gene lookup returns CDR1 SGHNT and CDR2 YENEEA. V was trimmed by 2 bases and J by 5 bases, leaving 9 bases between them. CDR3 sequence reads: CASSLSGINEKLFF. CDR3 DNA: TGTGCCAGCAGCTTATCAGGGATAAATGAAAAACTGTTTTTT.

The genes are TRBV28 and TRBJ1-2; 10 nucleotides agree with TRBD1. Germline CDR1 is MDHEN and CDR2 is SYDVKM. The junction had 6 bases not matched to a gene; V was cut back by 7 bases and J by 4 bases. The length of the CDR3 is 14 residues. DNA for the CDR3: TGTGCCAGCACTAGACAGGGGGCCCTCTATGGCTACACCTTC. This translates into CASTRQGALYGYTF.

Concerning this clone: An end of the junction differs from the germline gene, which may be a read error. V is TRBV7-7 and J is TRBJ2-5, with 8 bases identical to TRBD2. This CDR3 spans 14 amino acids. The germline CDR1 and CDR2 sequences are SSHAT and FNYEAQ (reference sequence). The CDR3 here is CASSLSGVQETQYF. The CDR3 DNA is TGTGCTAGCAGCCTTAGCGGGGTTCAAGAGACCCAGTACTTC. Based on the CDR3 plus reference TRBV7-7 and TRBJ2-5, the full variable domain is GAGVSQSPRYKVTKRGQDVTLRCDPISSHATLYWYQQALGQGPEFLTYFNYEAQPDKSGLPSDRFSAERPEGSISTLTIQRTEQRDSAMYRCASSLSGVQETQYFGPGTRLLVL.

The V and J genes are TRBV7-2 and TRBJ2-1; D perhaps matches TRBD1 (5 bases). Trimming removed 5 bases from V and 5 bases from J, with 16 bases in between. The V gene's germline CDR1 is SGHTA and CDR2 FQGNSA. The CDR3 has 15 residues. The CDR3 DNA follows: TGTGCCAGCAGCCAAGACAAGGGGCGGCACAATGAGCAGTTCTTC. It specifies CASSQDKGRHNEQFF.

As regards this clone: Germline is not matched at one junction end, which may reflect a read error. CDR3 protein: CASSEDWF. DNA of the CDR3: TGTGCCAGCAGTGAAGACTGGTTC. The rearrangement joins TRBV6-1 to TRBJ2-7; no definite D call. Germline V lookup: CDR1 MNHNS, CDR2 SASEGT. This CDR3 contains 8 residues.

Here the CDR3 reads CASSFVRGTEGAQYF. The CDR3 DNA follows: TGTGCCAGCAGCTTCGTGCGGGGGACGGAGGGGGCCCAGTACTTC. This chain links TRBV7-2 with TRBJ2-5; D is possibly TRBD2 (7 bases). Germline values: CDR1 SGHTA, CDR2 FQGNSA. Trimming cost V 3 bases and J 9 bases, with 20 bases left between them. This CDR3 is built from 15 residues. Combining the CDR3 with reference TRBV7-2 and TRBJ2-5 gives the whole variable domain GAGVSQSPSNKVTEKGKDVELRCDPISGHTALYWYRQSLGQGLEFLIYFQGNSAPDKSGLPSDRFSAERTGGSVSTLTIQRTQQEDSAVYLCASSFVRGTEGAQYFGPGTRLLVL.

The chain employs TRBV11-3 and TRBJ2-1, with TRBD2 identical over 12 bases. Germline V CDR1 and CDR2: SGHNT, YENEEA. Trimming took 0 bases from V and 6 from J; bases not matched to a gene: 15. CDR3 length equals 20 residues. The CDR3 DNA is TGTGCCAGCAGCTTAGATAGTGGGCTAGCGGGAGGGGCGGTTACCAATGAGCAGTTCTTC. This sequence encodes CASSLDSGLAGGAVTNEQFF.